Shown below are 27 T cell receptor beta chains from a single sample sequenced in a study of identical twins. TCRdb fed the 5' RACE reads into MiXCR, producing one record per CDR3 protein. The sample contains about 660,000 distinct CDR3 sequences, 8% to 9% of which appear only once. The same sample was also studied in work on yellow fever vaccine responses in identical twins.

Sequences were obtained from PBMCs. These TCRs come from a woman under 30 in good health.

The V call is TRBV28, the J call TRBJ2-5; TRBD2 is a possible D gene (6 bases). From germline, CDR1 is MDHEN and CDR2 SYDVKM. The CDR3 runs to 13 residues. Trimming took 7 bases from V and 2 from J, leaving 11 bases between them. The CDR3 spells CASTLAEQETQYF. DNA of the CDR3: TGTGCCAGCACCTTAGCGGAGCAAGAGACCCAGTACTTC.

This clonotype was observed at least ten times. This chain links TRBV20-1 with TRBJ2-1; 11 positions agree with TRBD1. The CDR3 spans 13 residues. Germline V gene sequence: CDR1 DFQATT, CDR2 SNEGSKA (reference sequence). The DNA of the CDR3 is TGCAGCGGGGACAGGGGGGCAATTTATGAGCAGTTCTTC. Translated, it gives CSGDRGAIYEQFF.

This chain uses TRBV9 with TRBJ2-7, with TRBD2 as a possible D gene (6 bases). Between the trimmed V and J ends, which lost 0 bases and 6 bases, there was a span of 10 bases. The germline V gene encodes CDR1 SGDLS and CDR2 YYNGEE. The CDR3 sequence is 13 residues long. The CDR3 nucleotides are TGTGCCAGCAGCGTAGTGTTGGGGGGCGAGCAGTACTTC. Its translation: CASSVVLGGEQYF. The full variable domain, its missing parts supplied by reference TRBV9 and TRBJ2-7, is DSGVTQTPKHLITATGQRVTLRCSPRSGDLSVYWYQQSLDQGLQFLIQYYNGEERAKGNILERFSAQQFPDLHSELNLSSLELGDSALYFCASSVVLGGEQYFGPGTRLTVT.

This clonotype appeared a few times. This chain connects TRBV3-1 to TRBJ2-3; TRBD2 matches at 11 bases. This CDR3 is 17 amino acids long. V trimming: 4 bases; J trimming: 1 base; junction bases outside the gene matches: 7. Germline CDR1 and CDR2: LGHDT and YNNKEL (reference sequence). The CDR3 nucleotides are TGTGCCAGCAGCCTGATTACTAGCGGGGGTCGCACAGATACGCAGTATTTT. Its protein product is CASSLITSGGRTDTQYF.

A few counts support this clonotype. The CDR3 DNA reads TGCGCCAGCAGCATGTGGGTTGTCAACGGAGTGGAGACCCAGTACTTC. Protein sequence: CASSMWVVNGVETQYF. The chain combines TRBV5-1 with TRBJ2-5, with D unclear. The CDR3 extends over 16 amino acids. Trimming cost V 4 bases and J 5 bases, with 21 bases left between them. CDR1 SGHRS and CDR2 YFSETQ come from the germline V gene.

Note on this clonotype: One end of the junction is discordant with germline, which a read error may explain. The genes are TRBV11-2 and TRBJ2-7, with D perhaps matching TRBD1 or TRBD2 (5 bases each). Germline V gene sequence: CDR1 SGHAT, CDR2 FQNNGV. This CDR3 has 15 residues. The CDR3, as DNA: TGTGCCAGCAGCTTAGAAATGGGGGTCTCCCACGAGCAGTACTTC. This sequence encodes CASSLEMGVSHEQYF.

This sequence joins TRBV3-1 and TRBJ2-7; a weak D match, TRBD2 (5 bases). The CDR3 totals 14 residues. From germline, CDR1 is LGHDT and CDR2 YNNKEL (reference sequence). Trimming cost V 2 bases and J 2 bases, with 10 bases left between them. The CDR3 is CASSQPGKAYEQYF. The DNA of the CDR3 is TGTGCCAGCAGCCAACCCGGGAAAGCCTACGAGCAGTACTTC.

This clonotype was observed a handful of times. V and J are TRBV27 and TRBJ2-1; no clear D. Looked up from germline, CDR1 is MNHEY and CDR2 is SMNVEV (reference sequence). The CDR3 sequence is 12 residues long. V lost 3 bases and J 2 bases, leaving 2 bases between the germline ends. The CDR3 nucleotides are TGTGCCAGCAGTTTTACCTACAATGAGCAGTTCTTC. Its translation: CASSFTYNEQFF.

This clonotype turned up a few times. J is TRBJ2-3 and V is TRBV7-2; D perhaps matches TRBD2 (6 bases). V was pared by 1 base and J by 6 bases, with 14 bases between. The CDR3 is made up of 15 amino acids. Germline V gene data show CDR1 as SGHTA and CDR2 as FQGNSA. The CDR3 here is CASSLDHGGKDTQYF. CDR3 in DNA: TGTGCCAGCAGCTTAGATCACGGGGGAAAGGATACGCAGTATTTT.

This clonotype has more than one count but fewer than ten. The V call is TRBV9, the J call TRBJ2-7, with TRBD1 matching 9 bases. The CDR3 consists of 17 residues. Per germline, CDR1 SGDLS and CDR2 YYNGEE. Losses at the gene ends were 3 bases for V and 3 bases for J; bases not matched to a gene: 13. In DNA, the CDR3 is TGTGCCAGCAGCGCGAACCGAACCGGGACAGGGTTCTACGAGCAGTACTTC. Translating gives CASSANRTGTGFYEQYF.

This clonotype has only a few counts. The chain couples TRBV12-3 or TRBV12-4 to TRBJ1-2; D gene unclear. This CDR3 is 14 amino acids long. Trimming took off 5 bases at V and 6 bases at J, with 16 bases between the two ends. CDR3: CASSTSTIGDGYTF. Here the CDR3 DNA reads TGTGCCAGCAGTACCTCAACAATCGGAGATGGCTACACCTTC.

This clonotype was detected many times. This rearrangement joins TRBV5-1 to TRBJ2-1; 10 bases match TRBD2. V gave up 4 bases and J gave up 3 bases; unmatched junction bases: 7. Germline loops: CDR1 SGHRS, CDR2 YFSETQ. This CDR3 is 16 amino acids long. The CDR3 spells CASSILAGGHYNEQFF. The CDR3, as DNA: TGCGCCAGCAGCATATTAGCGGGGGGACACTACAATGAGCAGTTCTTC.

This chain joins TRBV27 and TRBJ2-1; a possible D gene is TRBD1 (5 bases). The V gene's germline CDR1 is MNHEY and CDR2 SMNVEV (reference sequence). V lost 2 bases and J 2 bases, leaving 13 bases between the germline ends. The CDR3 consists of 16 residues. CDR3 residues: CASSLVSAGPYNEQFF. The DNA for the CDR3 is TGTGCCAGCAGTTTAGTTTCGGCAGGGCCCTACAATGAGCAGTTCTTC.

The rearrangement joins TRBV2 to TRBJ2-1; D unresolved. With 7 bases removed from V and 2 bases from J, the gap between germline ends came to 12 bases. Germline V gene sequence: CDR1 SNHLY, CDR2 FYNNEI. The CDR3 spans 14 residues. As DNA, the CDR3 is TGTGCCAGCACCGTTGACCGACCCTACAATGAGCAGTTCTTC. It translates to CASTVDRPYNEQFF.

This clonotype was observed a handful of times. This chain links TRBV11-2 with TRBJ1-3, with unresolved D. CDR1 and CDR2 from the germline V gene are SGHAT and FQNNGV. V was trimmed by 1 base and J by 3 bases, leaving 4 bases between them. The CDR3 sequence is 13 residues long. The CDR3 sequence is CASSLGVGNTIYF. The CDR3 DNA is TGTGCCAGCAGCTTAGGAGTTGGAAACACCATATATTTT.

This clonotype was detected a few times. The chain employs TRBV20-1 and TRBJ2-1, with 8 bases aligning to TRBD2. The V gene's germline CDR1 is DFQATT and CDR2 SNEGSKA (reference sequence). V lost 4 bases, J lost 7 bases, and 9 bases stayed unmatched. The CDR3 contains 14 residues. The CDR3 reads CSATWRGAGNEQFF. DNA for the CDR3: TGCAGTGCTACATGGCGGGGGGCTGGGAATGAGCAGTTCTTC.

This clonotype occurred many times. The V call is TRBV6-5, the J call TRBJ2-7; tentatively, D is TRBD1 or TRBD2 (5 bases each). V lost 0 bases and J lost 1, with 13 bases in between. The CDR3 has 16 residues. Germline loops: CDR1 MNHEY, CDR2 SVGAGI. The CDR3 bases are TGTGCCAGCAGTTACTCGAATCTTGGGGGATCCTACGAGCAGTACTTC. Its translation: CASSYSNLGGSYEQYF.

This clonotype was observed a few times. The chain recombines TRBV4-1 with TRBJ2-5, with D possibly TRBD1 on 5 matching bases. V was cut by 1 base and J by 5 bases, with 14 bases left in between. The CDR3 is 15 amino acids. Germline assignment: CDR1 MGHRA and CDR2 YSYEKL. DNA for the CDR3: TGCGCCAGCAGCCAAGTTGGCAGGGAAGACGAGACCCAGTACTTC. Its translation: CASSQVGREDETQYF.

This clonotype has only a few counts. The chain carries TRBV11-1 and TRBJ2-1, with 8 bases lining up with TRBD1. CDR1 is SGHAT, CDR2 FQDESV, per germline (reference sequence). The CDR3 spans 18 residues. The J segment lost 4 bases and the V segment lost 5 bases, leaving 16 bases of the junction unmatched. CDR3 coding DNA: TGTGCCAGCAGCCCCGCCAGGGGGCTCCTCCGTTCATACAATGAGCAGTTCTTC. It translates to CASSPARGLLRSYNEQFF.

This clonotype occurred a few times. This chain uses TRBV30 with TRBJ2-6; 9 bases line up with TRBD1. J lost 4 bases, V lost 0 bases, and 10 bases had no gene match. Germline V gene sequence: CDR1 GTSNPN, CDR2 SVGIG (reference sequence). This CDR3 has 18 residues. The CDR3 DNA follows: TGTGCCTGGAGTGTCGAGGGACAGGGTAAACCCGGGGCCAACGTCCTGACTTTC. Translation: CAWSVEGQGKPGANVLTF.

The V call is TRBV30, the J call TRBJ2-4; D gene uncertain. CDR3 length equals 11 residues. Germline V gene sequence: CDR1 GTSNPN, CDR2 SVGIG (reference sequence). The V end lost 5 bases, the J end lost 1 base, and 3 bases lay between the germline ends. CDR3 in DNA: TGTGCCTGGGACGCCAAAAACATTCAGTACTTC. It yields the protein CAWDAKNIQYF.

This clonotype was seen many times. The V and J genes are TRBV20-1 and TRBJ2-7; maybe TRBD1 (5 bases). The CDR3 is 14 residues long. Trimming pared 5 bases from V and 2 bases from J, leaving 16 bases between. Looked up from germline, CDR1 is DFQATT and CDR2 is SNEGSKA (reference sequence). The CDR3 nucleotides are TGCAGTGCTTCCTCAGGGATAGAACCCTACGAGCAGTACTTC. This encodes CSASSGIEPYEQYF.

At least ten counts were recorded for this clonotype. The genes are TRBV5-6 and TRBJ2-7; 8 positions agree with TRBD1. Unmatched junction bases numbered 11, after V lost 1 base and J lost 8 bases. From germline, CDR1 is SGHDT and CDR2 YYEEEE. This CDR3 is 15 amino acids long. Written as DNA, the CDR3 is TGTGCCAGCAGCTTGTTCGGACAGACAGGGGATCAGCAGTACTTC. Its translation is CASSLFGQTGDQQYF.

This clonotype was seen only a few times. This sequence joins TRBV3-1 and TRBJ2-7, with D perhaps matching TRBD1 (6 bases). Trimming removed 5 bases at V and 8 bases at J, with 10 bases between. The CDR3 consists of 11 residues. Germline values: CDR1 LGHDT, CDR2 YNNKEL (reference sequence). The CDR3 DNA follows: TGTGCCAGCAGCGGACAGATTCAGCAGTACTTC. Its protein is CASSGQIQQYF.

The CDR3 here is CASSQVVSLNTEAFF. The DNA of the CDR3 is TGCGCCAGCAGCCAAGTGGTTTCCCTGAACACTGAAGCTTTCTTT. This chain connects TRBV4-3 to TRBJ1-1, with unresolved D. Between the trimmed V and J ends, which lost 1 base and 0 bases, there was a span of 9 bases. The CDR3 length is 15 residues. Germline CDR1 LGHNA, CDR2 YSLEER.

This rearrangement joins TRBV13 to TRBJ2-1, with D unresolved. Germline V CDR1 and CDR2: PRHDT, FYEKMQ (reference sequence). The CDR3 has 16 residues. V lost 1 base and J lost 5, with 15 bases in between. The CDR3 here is CASSLVGSSPHNEQFF. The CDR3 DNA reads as TGTGCCAGCAGCTTAGTAGGGTCCTCACCCCACAATGAGCAGTTCTTC.

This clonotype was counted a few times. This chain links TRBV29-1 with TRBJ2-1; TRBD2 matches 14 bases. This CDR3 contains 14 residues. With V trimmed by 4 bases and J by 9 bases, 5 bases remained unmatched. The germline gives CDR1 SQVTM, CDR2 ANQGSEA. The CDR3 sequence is CSVGGTSGSIEQFF. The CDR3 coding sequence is TGCAGCGTTGGGGGGACTAGCGGGAGCATTGAGCAGTTCTTC.